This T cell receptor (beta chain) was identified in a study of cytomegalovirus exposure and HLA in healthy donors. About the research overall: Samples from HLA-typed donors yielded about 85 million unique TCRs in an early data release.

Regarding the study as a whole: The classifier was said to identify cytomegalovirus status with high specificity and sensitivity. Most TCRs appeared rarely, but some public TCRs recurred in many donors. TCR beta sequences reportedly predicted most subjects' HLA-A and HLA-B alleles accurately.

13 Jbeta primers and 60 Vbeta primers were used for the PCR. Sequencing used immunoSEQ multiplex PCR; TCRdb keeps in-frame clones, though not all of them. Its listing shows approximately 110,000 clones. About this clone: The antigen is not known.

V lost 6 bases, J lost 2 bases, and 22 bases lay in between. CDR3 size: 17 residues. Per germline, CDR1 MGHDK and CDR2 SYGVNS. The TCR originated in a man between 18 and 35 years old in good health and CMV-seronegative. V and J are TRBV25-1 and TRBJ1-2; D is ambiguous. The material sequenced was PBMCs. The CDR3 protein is CASRAADTSSLNYGYTF. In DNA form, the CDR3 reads TGTGCCAGCAGAGCGGCAGACACCTCCTCTTTAAACTATGGCTACACCTTC.